Below, one T cell receptor beta chain is given with its context. The antigen remains unidentified. This record comes from a study of T cell repertoires in cytomegalovirus infection. Study background: Based on public TCR beta signatures, there were indications of CMV infection and of a matching HLA type. Findings and caveats of the study: Predominance within the ex vivo response was attributable to HLA-C-restricted CMV-specific TCR beta clonotypes. Summed frequency of public TCR beta families distinguished CMV carriers with the relevant HLA.

A single record per CDR3 protein comes from TCRdb applying MiXCR to the reads. The repertoire has under 350,000 distinct CDR3 sequences, 20% to 25% of them found once; the top ten carry roughly a fifth. The CDR3 runs 15 residues. Trimming took off 8 bases at V and 2 bases at J, with 19 bases between the two ends. Germline V gene lookup returns CDR1 SQVTM and CDR2 ANQGSEA. The sample here was cultured PBMCs, taken from culture after CMV antigen stimulation. V usage is TRBV29-1 and J usage is TRBJ2-1, with D possibly matching TRBD2 (6 bases). This sequence originates from a human donor in good health (CMV status not recorded). Some clones in this sample may be carry-over from other donors' samples. CDR3 in DNA: TGCAGCCTCGAGCTGCAGGAGGGCCCCTACAATGAGCAGTTCTTC. Translated: CSLELQEGPYNEQFF.